This TCR beta chain is drawn from a study of T cell repertoires in cytomegalovirus infection. About the study: Public TCR beta signature analysis indicated the presence of both CMV infection and matching HLA type.

Only a few counts were recorded for this clonotype. The antigen remains undetermined. The trim removed 3 bases at V and 0 bases at J, leaving 6 bases unmatched. The CDR3 totals 17 residues. Germline assignment: CDR1 DFQATT and CDR2 SNEGSKA (reference sequence). TCRdb redid the calling of the reads with MiXCR, one entry per CDR3 protein. Counted here are hundreds of thousands of distinct CDR3 sequences, 31% occurring once; the ten biggest clones make up around an eighth. This specimen consisted of cultured CD8+ T cells from PBMCs, obtained from culture after CMV antigen stimulation. This clonotype originated in a human donor in good health (CMV status not recorded). Some clones in this sample may be carry-over from other donors' samples. The chain links TRBV20-1 to TRBJ2-6, with 9 bases matching TRBD1. CDR3 nucleotide sequence: TGCAGTGCTAGGTCCGGGACAGGGCGCTCTGGGGCCAACGTCCTGACTTTC. It codes for CSARSGTGRSGANVLTF.